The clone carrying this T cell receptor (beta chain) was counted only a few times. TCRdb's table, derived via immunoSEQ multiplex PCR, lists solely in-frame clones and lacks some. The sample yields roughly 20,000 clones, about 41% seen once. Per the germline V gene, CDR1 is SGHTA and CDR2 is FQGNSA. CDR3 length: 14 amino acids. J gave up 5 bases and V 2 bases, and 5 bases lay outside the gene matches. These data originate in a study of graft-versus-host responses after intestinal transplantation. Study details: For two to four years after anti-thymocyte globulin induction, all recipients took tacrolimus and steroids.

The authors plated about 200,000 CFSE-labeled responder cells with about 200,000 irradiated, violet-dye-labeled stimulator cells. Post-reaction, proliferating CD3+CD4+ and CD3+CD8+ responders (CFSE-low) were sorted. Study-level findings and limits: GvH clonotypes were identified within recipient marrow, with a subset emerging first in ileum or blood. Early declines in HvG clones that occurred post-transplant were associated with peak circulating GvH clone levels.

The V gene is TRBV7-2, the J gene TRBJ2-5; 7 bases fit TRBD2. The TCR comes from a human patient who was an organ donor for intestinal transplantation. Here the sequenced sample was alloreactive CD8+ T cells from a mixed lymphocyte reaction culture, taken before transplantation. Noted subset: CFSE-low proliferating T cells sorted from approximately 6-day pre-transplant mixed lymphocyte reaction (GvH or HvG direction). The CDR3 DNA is TGTGCCAGCAGCTTACGCGCGGGAGTGGAGACCCAGTACTTC. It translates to CASSLRAGVETQYF.